This TCR beta chain was identified during a study of metastatic and nonmetastatic thyroid tumors. In the study overall: Malignant and benign thyroid patients had repertoires compared in peripheral blood and tumor or nodule tissue.

Using MiXCR, TCRdb reanalyzed the PCR reads. The data show approximately 38,000 clones, around 30% seen once. Germline assignment: CDR1 DFQATT and CDR2 SNEGSKA (reference sequence). The CDR3 runs 14 residues. V lost 0 bases, J lost 3 bases, and 11 bases lay in between. About this clone: Its cognate antigen is unknown.

Thyroid surgery took place with no prior treatment in any patient. Study results and limitations: Malignant thyroid tumors reportedly exceeded benign nodules significantly in TCR beta diversity, with the difference appearing in blood and tumor.

The chain joins TRBV20-1 to TRBJ2-5; D remains unclear. The clonotype comes from a male donor with papillary thyroid cancer or a benign thyroid nodule (not recorded which). Some clones in this sample may be carry-over from other donors' samples. The sample was blood. This chain's CDR3 is CSARDIAGEETQYF. CDR3 DNA sequence: TGCAGTGCTAGAGATATCGCAGGCGAAGAGACCCAGTACTTC.